This TCR beta chain appears in the sequencing data of a study of PD-1 blockade in classical Hodgkin lymphoma. General observations from the study: By C4D1, CD4+ diversity increased significantly, especially in complete responders. Reports indicated that newly diagnosed patients had lower baseline TCR diversity than healthy donors did. Individuals initiating nivolumab under 1 year after ASCT were excluded. Newly diagnosed patients had diversity similar to the baseline diversity of complete responders.

Every single patient, without exception, relapsed after autologous stem cell transplantation, and brentuximab vedotin exposure varied. Regarding this clone: Its antigen remains unknown.

Libraries were prepared by immunoSEQ multiplex PCR; TCRdb keeps only in-frame clonotypes and omits some of them. The sample shows 10,000 to 15,000 clones, 84% of them seen only once. Germline CDR1 MGHRA, CDR2 YSYEKL. V lost 2 bases, J lost 5 bases, and 13 bases lay in between. The CDR3 is 14 residues long. The material was peripheral blood mononuclear cells (PBMCs), obtained at baseline. The sequence came from a human donor with classical Hodgkin lymphoma. The chain is built from TRBV4-1 and TRBJ2-7; maybe TRBD1 (5 bases). The CDR3 here is CASSQRPGIDEQYV. The DNA of the CDR3 is TGCGCCAGCAGCCAACGACCAGGGATCGACGAGCAGTACGTC.